This T cell receptor (beta chain) was retrieved from a study of blood T cell repertoires in COVID-19. Germline values: CDR1 LNHDA, CDR2 SQIVND (reference sequence). Germline trimming cut 4 bases from V and 5 bases from J; bases unmatched to any gene: 11. The length of the CDR3 is 17 residues. Cohort placement rested on clinical history that participants reported themselves. In the original workflow: Reference gene primer amplification in the assay estimated nucleated cell counts. The data were produced by immunoSEQ multiplex PCR, yet TCRdb's version contains in-frame clones alone and is incomplete. V, J and clone size reflect that table, while D and trimming were determined from the DNA. Among roughly 200,000 clones, around 88% were seen once, and the ten largest hold 5.6%.

The receptor was isolated from a man aged 40-49 years with acute COVID-19. The sample taken for sequencing was PBMCs or T cells enriched from blood (not recorded which). The chain uses TRBV19 and TRBJ2-2; TRBD1 aligns across 9 bases. CDR3 protein: CASSNIQGADGTGELFF. The CDR3 DNA reads as TGTGCCAGTAGTAACATACAGGGGGCGGATGGAACCGGGGAGCTGTTTTTT.